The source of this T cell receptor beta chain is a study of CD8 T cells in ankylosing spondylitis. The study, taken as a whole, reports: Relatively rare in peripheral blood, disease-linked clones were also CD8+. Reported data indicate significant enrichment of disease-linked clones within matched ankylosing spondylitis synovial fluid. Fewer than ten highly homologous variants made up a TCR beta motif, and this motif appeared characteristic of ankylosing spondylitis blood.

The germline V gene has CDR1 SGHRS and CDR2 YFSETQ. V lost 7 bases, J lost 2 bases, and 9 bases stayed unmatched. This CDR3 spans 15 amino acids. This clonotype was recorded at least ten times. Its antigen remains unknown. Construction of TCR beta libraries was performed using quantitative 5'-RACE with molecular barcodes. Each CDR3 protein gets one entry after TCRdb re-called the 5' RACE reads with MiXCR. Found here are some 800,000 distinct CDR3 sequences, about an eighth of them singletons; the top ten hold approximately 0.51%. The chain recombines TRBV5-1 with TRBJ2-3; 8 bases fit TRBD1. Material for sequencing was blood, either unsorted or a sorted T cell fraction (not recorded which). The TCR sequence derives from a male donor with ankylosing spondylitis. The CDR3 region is CASHQTGVFTDTQYF. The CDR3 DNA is TGCGCCAGCCACCAGACAGGGGTCTTCACAGATACGCAGTATTTT.